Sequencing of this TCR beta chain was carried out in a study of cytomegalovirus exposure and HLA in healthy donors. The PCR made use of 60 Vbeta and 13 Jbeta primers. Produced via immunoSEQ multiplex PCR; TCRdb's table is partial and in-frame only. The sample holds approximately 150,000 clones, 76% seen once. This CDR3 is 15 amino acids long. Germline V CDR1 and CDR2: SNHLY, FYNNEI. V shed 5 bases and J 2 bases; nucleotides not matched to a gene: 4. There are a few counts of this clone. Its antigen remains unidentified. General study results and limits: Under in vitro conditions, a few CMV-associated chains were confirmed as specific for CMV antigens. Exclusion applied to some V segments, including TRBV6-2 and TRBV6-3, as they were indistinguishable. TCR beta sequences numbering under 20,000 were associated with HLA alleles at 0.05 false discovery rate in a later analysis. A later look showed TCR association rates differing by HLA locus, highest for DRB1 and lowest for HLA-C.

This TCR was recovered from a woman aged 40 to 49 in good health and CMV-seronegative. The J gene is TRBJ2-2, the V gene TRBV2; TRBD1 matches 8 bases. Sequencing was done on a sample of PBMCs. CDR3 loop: CASSTRGLNTGELFF. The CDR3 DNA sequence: TGTGCCAGCAGTACCAGGGGGCTCAACACCGGGGAGCTGTTTTTT.